This T cell receptor (beta chain) was recovered during a study of blood T cell repertoires in COVID-19. Turning to the study itself: From the United States, Italy and Spain came samples of acute and convalescent COVID-19. PBMCs, B-cell-depleted T cells, or T cells provided the cDNA or gDNA that made up the material.

Germline V gives CDR1 LGHDT, CDR2 YNNKEL (reference sequence). This CDR3 contains 11 residues. V was clipped by 4 bases and J by 8 bases, with 5 bases between them. In the study's own analysis: It was from reference gene primer amplification that nucleated cell counts were estimated. Sequencing used immunoSEQ multiplex PCR; TCRdb keeps in-frame clones, though not all of them. The D gene and trimming were derived from the DNA, and the V and J assignments and clone size from that table. This table holds 150,000 to 200,000 clones, roughly 84% found once. The TCR originated in a man aged 65-85 years with active or convalescent COVID-19. The rearrangement joins TRBV3-1 (or the pseudogene TRBV3-2) to TRBJ1-4; D unclear. Sequences were obtained from peripheral blood. The CDR3 nucleotides read TGTGCCAGCAGCCGGGCCGAAAAACTGTTTTTT. This gives the protein CASSRAEKLFF.